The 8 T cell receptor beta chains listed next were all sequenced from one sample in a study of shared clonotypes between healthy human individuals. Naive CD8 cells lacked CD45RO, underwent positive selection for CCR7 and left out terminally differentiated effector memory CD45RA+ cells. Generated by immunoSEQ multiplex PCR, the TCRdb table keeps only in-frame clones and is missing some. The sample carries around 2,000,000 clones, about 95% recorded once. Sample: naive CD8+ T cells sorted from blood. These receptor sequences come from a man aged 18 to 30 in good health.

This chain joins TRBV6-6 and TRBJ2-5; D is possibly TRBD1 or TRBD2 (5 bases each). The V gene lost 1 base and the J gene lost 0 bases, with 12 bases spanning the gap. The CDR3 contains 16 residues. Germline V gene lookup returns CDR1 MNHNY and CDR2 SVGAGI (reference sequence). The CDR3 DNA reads TGTGCCAGCAGTTACTTCGGGACGGAGTACCAAGAGACCCAGTACTTC. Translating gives CASSYFGTEYQETQYF.

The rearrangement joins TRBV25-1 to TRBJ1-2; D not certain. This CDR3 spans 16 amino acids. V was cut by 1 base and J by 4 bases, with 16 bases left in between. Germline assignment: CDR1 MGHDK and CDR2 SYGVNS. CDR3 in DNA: TGTGCCAGCAGTGAATTCAGCGAGGGATTGAGCTATGGCTACACCTTC. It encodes CASSEFSEGLSYGYTF.

CDR3 protein: CASRPDSELLETLHF. The CDR3 DNA is TGTGCCAGCAGACCAGACAGCGAACTCCTCGAGACCCTCCACTTT. The chain combines TRBV28 with TRBJ1-6, with D possibly being TRBD1 (5 bases). From germline, CDR1 is MDHEN and CDR2 SYDVKM. V lost 6 bases and J 14 bases, leaving 23 bases between the germline ends. This CDR3 comprises 15 residues.

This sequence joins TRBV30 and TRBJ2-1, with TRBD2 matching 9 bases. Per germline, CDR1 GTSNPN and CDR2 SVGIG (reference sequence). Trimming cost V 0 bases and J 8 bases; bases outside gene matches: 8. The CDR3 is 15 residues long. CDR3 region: CAWSVDSGRYYEQFF. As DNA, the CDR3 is TGTGCCTGGAGTGTGGATAGCGGGAGATACTATGAGCAGTTCTTC.

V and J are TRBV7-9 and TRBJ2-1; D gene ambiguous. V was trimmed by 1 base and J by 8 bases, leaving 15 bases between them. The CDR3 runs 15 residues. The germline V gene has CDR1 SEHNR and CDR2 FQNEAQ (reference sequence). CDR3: CASSLGAGFVYEQFF. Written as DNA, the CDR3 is TGTGCCAGCAGCTTAGGAGCTGGCTTCGTTTATGAGCAGTTCTTC.

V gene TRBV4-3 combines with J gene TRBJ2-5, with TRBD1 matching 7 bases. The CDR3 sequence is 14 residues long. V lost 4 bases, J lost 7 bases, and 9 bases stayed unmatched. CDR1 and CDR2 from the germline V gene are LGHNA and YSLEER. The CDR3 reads CASSRGTVEGTQYF. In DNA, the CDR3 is TGCGCCAGCAGCCGGGGGACAGTTGAGGGGACCCAGTACTTC.

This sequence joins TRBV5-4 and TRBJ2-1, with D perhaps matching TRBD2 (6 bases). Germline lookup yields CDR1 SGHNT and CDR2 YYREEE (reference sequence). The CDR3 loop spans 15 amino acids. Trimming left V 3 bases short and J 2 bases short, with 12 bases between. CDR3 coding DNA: TGTGCCAGCAGCTCACAGACTAGTCCCTACAATGAGCAGTTCTTC. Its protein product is CASSSQTSPYNEQFF.

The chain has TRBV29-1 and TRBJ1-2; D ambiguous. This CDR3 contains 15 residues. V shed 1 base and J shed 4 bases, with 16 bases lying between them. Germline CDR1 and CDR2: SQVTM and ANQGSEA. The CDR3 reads CSVEASVAARYGYTF. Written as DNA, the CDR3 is TGCAGCGTTGAAGCGTCCGTCGCAGCCCGCTATGGCTACACCTTC.